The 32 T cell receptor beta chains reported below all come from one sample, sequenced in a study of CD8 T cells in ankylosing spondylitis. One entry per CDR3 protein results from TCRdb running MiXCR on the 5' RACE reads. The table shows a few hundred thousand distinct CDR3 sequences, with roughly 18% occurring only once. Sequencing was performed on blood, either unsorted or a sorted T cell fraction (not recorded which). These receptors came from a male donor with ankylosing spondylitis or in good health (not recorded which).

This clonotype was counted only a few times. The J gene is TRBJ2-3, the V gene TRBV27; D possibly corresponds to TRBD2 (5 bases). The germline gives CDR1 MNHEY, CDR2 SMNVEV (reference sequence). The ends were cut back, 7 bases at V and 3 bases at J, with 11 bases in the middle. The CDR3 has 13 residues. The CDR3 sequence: CASISGSTDTQYF. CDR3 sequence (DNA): TGTGCCAGCATCAGCGGCTCAACAGATACGCAGTATTTT.

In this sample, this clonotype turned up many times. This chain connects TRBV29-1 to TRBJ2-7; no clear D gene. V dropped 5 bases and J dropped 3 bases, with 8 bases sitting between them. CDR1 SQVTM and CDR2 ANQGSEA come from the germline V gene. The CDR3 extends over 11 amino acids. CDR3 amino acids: CSVTDNYEQYF. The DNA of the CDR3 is TGCAGCGTTACCGACAACTACGAGCAGTACTTC.

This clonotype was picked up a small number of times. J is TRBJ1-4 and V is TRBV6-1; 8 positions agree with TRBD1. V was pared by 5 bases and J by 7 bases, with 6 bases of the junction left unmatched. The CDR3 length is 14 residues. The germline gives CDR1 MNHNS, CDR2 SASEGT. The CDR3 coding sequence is TGTGCCAGCAGTCCCAGGGGGCATGGTGAAAAACTGTTTTTT. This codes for CASSPRGHGEKLFF.

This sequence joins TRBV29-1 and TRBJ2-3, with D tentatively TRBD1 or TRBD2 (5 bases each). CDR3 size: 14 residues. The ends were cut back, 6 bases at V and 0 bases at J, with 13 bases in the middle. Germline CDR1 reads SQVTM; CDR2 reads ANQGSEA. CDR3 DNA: TGCAGCGTCACCGGGACGCATAGCACAGATACGCAGTATTTT. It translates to CSVTGTHSTDTQYF.

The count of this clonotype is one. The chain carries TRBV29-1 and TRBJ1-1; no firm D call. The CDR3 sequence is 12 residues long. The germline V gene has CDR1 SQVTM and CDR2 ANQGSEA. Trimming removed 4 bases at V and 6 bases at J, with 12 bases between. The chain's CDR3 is CSVAGQGSEAFF. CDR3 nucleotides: TGCAGCGTTGCGGGCCAAGGGTCTGAAGCTTTCTTT.

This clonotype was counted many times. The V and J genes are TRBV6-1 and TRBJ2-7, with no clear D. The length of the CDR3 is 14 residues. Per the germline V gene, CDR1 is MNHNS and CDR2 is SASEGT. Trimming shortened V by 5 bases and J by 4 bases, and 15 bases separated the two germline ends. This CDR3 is CASSTFASGYEQYF. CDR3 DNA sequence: TGTGCCAGCAGTACCTTCGCATCCGGGTACGAGCAGTACTTC.

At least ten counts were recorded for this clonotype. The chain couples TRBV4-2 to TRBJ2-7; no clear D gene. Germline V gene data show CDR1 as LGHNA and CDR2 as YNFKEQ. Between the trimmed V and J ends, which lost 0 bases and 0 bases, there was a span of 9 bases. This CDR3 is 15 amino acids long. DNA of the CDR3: TGTGCCAGCAGCCAAGATCGAGGAAGCTCCTACGAGCAGTACTTC. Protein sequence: CASSQDRGSSYEQYF.

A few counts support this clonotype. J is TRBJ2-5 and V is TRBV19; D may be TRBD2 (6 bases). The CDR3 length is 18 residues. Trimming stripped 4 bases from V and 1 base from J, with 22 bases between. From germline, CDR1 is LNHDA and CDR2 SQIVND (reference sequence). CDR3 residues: CASSNLARGPESQETQYF. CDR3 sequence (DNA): TGTGCCAGTAGTAACCTAGCGAGGGGCCCGGAGTCCCAAGAGACCCAGTACTTC.

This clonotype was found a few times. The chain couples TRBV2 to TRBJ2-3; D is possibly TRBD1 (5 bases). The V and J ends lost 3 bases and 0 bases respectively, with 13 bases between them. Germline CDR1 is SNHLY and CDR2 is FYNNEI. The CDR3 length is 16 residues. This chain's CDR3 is CASSDMAQGSTDTQYF. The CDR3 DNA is TGTGCCAGCAGTGATATGGCTCAGGGAAGCACAGATACGCAGTATTTT.

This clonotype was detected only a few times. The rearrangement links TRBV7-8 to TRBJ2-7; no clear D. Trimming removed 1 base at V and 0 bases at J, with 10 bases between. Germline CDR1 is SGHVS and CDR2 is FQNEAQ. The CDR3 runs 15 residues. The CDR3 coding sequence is TGTGCCAGCAGCTTAGAGCCCCGGAGCTCCTACGAGCAGTACTTC. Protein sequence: CASSLEPRSSYEQYF.

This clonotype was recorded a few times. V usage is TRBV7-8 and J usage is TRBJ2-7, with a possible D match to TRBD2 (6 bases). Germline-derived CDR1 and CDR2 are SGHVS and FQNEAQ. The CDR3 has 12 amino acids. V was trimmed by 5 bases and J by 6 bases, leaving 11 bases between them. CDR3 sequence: CASSASSVEQYF. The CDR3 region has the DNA TGTGCCAGCAGCGCGTCTAGCGTCGAGCAGTACTTC.

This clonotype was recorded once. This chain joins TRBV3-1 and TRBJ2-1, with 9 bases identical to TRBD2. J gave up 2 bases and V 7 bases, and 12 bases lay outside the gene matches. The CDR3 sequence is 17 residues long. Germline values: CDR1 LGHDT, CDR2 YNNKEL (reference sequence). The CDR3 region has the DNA TGTGCCAGCACCAAGGGCGTAGCGGGAGTACCCTACAATGAGCAGTTCTTC. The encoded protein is CASTKGVAGVPYNEQFF.

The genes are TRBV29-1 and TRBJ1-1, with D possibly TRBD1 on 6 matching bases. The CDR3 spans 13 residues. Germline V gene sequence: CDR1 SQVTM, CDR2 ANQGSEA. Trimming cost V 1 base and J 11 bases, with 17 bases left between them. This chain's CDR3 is CSVEAGGAEFAFF. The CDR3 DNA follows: TGCAGCGTTGAAGCGGGGGGGGCGGAATTTGCTTTCTTT.

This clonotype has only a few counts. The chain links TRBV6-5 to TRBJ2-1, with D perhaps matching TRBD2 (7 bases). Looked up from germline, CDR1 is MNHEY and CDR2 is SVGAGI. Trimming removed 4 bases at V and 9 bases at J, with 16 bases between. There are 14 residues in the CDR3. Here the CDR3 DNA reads TGTGCCAGCAGTTTTCGGTTAGGGGGGGGTGAGCAGTTCTTC. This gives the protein CASSFRLGGGEQFF.

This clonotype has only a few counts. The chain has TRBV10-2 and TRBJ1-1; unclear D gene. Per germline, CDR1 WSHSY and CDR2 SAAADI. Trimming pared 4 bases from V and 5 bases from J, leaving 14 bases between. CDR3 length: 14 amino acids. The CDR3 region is CASSVSPAETEAFF. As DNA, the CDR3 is TGCGCCAGCAGTGTATCCCCGGCGGAAACTGAAGCTTTCTTT.

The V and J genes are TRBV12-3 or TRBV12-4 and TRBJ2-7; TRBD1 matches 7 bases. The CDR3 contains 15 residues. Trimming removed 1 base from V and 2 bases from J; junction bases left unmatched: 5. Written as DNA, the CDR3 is TGTGCCAGCAGTTTAGTACAGGGGCCACCCTACGAGCAGTACTTC. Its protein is CASSLVQGPPYEQYF.

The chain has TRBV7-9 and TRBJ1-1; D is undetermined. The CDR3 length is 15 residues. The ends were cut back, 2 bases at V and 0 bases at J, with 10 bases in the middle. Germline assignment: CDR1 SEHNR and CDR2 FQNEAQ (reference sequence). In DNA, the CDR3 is TGTGCCAGCAGCTTAATGTCTGCCATGAACACTGAAGCTTTCTTT. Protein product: CASSLMSAMNTEAFF.

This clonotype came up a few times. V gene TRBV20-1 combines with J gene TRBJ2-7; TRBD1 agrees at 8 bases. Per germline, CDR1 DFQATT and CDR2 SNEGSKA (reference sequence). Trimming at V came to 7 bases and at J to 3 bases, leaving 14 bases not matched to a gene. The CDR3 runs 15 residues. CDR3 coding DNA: TGCAGTGTACCGAATGGACAGGGAACATTCTACGAGCAGTACTTC. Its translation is CSVPNGQGTFYEQYF.

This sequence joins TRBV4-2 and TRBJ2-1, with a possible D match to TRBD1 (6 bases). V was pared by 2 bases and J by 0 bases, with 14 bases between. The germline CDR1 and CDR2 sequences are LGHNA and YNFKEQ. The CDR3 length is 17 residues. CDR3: CASSQQGGPSSYNEQFF. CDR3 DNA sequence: TGTGCCAGCAGCCAACAAGGGGGACCGAGCTCCTACAATGAGCAGTTCTTC.

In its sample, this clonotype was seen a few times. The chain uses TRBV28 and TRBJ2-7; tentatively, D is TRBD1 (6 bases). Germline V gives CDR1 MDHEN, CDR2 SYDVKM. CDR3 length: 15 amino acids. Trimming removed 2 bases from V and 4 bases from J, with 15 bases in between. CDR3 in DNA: TGTGCCAGCAGTTTAGATAGGACAGCGTTTTACGAGCAGTACTTC. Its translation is CASSLDRTAFYEQYF.

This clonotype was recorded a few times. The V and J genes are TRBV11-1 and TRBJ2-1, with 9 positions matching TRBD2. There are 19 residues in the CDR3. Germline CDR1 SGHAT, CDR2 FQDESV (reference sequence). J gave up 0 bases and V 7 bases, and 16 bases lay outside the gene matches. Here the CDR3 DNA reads TGTGCCAGCATCCTGGGACTAGCAGGAGGGTCCATCTCCTACAATGAGCAGTTCTTC. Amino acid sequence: CASILGLAGGSISYNEQFF.

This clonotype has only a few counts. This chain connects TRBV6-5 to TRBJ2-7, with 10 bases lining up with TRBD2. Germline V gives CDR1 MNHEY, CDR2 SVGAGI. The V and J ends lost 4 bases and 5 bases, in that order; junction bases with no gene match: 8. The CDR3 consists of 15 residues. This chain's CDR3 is CASSSLAGGPNEQYF. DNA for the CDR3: TGTGCCAGCAGTTCCTTAGCGGGAGGACCCAACGAGCAGTACTTC.

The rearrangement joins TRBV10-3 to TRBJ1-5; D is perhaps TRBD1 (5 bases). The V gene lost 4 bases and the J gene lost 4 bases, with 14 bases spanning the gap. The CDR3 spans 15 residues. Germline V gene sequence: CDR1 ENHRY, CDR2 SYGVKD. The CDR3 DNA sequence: TGTGCCATCAGTGGAGCAGGGCCAGAAAATCAGCCCCAGCATTTT. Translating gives CAISGAGPENQPQHF.

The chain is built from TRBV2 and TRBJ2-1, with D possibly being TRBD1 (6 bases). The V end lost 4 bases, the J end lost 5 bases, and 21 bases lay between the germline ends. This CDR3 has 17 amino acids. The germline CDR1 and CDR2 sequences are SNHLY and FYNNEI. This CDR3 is CASSVGADGPWDNEQFF. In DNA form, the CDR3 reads TGTGCCAGCAGTGTGGGGGCTGACGGCCCCTGGGACAATGAGCAGTTCTTC.

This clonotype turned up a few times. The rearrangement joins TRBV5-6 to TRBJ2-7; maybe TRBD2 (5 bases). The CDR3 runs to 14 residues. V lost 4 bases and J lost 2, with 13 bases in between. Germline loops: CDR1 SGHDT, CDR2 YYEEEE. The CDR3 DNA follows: TGTGCCAGCAGCCCGACATCGGAGGCCTACGAGCAGTACTTC. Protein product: CASSPTSEAYEQYF. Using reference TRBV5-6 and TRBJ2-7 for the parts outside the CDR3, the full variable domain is DAGVTQSPTHLIKTRGQQVTLRCSPKSGHDTVSWYQQALGQGPQFIFQYYEEEERQRGNFPDRFSGHQFPNYSSELNVNALLLGDSALYLCASSPTSEAYEQYFGPGTRLTVT.

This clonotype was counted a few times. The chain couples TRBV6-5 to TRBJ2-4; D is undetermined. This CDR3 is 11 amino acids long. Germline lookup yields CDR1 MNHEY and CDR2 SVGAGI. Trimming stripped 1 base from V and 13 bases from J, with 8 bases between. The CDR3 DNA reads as TGTGCCAGCAGTTACTTGGGGTCGCAGTACTTC. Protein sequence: CASSYLGSQYF.

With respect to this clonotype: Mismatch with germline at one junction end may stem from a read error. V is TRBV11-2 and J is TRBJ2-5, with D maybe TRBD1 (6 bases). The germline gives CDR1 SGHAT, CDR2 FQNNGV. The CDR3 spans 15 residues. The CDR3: CPSSFWAGVQETQYF. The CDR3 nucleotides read TGTCCCAGCAGCTTCTGGGCAGGGGTCCAAGAGACCCAGTACTTC. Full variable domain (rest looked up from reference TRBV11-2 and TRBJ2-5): EAGVAQSPRYKIIEKRQSVAFWCNPISGHATLYWYQQILGQGPKLLIQFQNNGVVDDSQLPKDRFSAERLKGVDSTLKIQPAKLEDSAVYLCPSSFWAGVQETQYFGPGTRLLVL.

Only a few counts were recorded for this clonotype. As DNA, the CDR3 is TGTGCCAGCAGCGTAGTCCCGGCGGGAGGACAGTTCTTC. Protein product: CASSVVPAGGQFF. This chain connects TRBV9 to TRBJ2-1; 8 nucleotides agree with TRBD2. The CDR3 runs to 13 residues. V lost 0 bases, J lost 13 bases, and 6 bases stayed unmatched. Germline V gene data show CDR1 as SGDLS and CDR2 as YYNGEE.

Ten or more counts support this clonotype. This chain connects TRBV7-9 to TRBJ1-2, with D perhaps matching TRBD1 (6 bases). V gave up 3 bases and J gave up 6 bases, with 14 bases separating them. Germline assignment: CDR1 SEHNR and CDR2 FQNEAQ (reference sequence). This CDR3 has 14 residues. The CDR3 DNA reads TGTGCCAGCAGCTTGGCCCCAGGGGATGATGGCTACACCTTC. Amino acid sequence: CASSLAPGDDGYTF.

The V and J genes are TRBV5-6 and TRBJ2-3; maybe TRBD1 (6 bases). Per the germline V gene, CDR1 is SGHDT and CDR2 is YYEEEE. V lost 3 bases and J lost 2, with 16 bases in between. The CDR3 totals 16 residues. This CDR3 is CASSSIRQVFTDTQYF. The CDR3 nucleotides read TGTGCCAGCAGCTCTATACGACAGGTCTTCACAGATACGCAGTATTTT.

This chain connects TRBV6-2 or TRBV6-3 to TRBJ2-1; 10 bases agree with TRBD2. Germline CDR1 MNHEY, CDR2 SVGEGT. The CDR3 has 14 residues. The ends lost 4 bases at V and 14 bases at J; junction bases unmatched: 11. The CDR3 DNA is TGTGCCAGCAGTTCACCCGGGACTAGCGCGGAGAAGTTCTTC. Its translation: CASSSPGTSAEKFF.

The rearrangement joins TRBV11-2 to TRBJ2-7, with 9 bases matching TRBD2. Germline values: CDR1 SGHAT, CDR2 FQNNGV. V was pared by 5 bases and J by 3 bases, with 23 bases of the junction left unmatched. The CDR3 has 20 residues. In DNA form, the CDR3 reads TGTGCCAGCAGCAAAGGAGGGAGAGCTAGCGGGAACTGGAAGAGCTACGAGCAGTACTTC. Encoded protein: CASSKGGRASGNWKSYEQYF.